This T cell receptor (beta chain) is from a study of CD8+CD57+ T cells in acquired aplastic anemia. This CDR3 contains 15 residues. Trimming cost V 3 bases and J 3 bases; bases outside gene matches: 6. Germline V gene sequence: CDR1 SNHLY, CDR2 FYNNEI. CDR3 and TCR beta VDJ profiling relied on a genomic DNA template. TCRdb fed the reads into MiXCR, producing one record per CDR3 protein. The table has 120,000 or so distinct CDR3 sequences, 50% to 60% seen once; the top ten hold 25% to 30%. This clonotype appeared many times. Individuals selected for sequencing had exhibited CD8+CD57+ cell expansion on flow cytometry.

The chain uses TRBV2 and TRBJ2-7; 9 bases fit TRBD1. The sample comprised sorted CD4+, CD8+, or CD8+CD57+ T cells (not recorded which) from PBMCs. The clonotype comes from a human donor with aplastic anemia. The chain's CDR3 is CASSDPTGGYYEQYF. CDR3 DNA sequence: TGTGCCAGCAGTGACCCGACAGGGGGATACTACGAGCAGTACTTC.